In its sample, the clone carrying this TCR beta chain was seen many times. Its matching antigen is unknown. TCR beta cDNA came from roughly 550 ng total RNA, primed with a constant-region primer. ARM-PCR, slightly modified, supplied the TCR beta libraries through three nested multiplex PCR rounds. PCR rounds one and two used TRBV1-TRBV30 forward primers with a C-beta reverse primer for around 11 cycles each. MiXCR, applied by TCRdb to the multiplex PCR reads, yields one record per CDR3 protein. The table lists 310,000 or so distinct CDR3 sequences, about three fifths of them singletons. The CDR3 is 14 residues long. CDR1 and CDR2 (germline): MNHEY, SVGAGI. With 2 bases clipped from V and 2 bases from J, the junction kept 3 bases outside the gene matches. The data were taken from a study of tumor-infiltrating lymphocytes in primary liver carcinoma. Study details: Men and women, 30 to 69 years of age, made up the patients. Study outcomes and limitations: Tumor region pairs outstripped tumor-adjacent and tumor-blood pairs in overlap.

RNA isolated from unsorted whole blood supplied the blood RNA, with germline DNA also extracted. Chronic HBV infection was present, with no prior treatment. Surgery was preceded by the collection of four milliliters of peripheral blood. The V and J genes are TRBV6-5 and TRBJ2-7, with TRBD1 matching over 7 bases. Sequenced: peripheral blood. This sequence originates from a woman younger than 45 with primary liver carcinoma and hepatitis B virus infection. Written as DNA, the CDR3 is TGTGCCAGCAGTTACGGACAGGAAACCTACGAGCAGTACTTC. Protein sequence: CASSYGQETYEQYF.